The present T cell receptor (beta chain) was sequenced within a study of lymphopenia after photon versus proton radiotherapy (dated by TCRdb to the late 2010s). In the study overall: Photon and proton radiation therapy were compared by the study for their immunological effects in patients with gastrointestinal tumors who developed high-grade lymphopenia. A cohort of about 20 patients with gastrointestinal tumors who received either photon or proton therapy and subsequently developed lymphopenia was included. The study aimed to characterize how the two radiation modalities differ in their impact on the immune system. Results and caveats for the whole study, not just this receptor: Proton-treated patients stayed relatively stable during treatment, while photon-treated patients lost naive T cells and TCR diversity and gained effector/memory populations. Once the lymphocyte count had reached its nadir, the repertoires of photon-treated patients showed oligoclonal expansion, particularly of CD8+ Temra cells, and this expansion drove the decline in diversity. The survival association was examined only in patients who died, and the authors described better survival with proton therapy as a possibility, not as a demonstrated result. Among patients across the cohort who died, overall survival time showed an inverse correlation with a larger post-nadir drop in TCR diversity.

CDR3 length: 13 amino acids, cysteine to phenylalanine. Only the CDR3 part of the read is kept: 39 bases, read in frame from the first base. V loses 1 base, J loses 6 bases, and the germline ends lie 9 bases apart. Based on the germline V gene, the CDR1 and CDR2 sequences are ENHRY and SYGVKD. Libraries were constructed by the immunoSEQ multiplex PCR assay. T cell repertoires were profiled with deep sequencing of rearranged TCR beta loci together with multiparametric flow cytometry. The clones in this table, taken by TCRdb from immuneACCESS, are in-frame only. Not every clone is retained; where verified, under half of the shortfall comes from an unresolved V gene, and the cause of the rest is unknown. For this sample the table gives 25,000 to 30,000 clones, of which around nine tenths were detected only once. The top ten clones comprise around 47% of the sample. Comment on this clone: Its binding antigen is unknown. It has no much larger one-base neighbor in the sample; base qualities were not kept.

The TCR was taken from a woman between 55 and 75 years old with cholangiocarcinoma. Some clones in this sample may be carry-over from other donors' samples. The rearranged segments are TRBV10-3 and TRBJ1-2; the D gene is unclear. This material consisted of peripheral blood, taken from a patient treated with proton-based radiotherapy. The CDR3 sequence is CAISEFSDNGYTF. In nucleotide form, the sequence is TGTGCCATCAGTGAGTTTTCCGACAATGGCTACACCTTC.